The 21 T cell receptor beta chains in this list originate from one sample, sequenced in a study of T cell responses to AZD1222 COVID-19 vaccine. Repertoires were generated with immunoSEQ multiplex PCR, while TCRdb's copy carries only in-frame clones and drops some. The sample carries about 140,000 clones, 80% to 95% recorded once. Source: peripheral blood, taken 28 days after the second AZD1222 dose. The origin of the receptors is an adult who received the AZD1222 COVID-19 vaccine.

The chain links TRBV10-3 to TRBJ1-6; D gene uncertain. Germline V CDR1 and CDR2: ENHRY, SYGVKD. The CDR3 is 14 amino acids. Deletions cut 7 bases from V and 7 bases from J, with 14 bases between. DNA of the CDR3: TGTGCCATCACCTTCGACCCGCAGAATTCACCCCTCCACTTT. Its protein is CAITFDPQNSPLHF.

The rearrangement links TRBV4-1 to TRBJ2-3, with a possible D match to TRBD1 (5 bases). Germline V gene lookup returns CDR1 MGHRA and CDR2 YSYEKL. Trimming removed 1 base from V and 1 base from J, with 12 bases in between. This CDR3 spans 16 amino acids. CDR3 nucleotides: TGCGCCAGCAGCCAAGCCAGGGTAAGGGGCACAGATACGCAGTATTTT. Amino acid sequence: CASSQARVRGTDTQYF.

The genes are TRBV6-5 and TRBJ1-1; 7 bases map to TRBD1. This CDR3 contains 14 residues. The J segment lost 5 bases and the V segment lost 5 bases, leaving 8 bases of the junction unmatched. Germline V CDR1 and CDR2: MNHEY, SVGAGI. This CDR3 reads CASSPRQGGTEAFF. CDR3 DNA sequence: TGTGCCAGCAGTCCCCGACAGGGTGGGACTGAAGCTTTCTTT.

This chain connects TRBV10-3 to TRBJ2-7; D is unclear. The V end lost 7 bases, the J end lost 5 bases, and 15 bases lay between the germline ends. Germline lookup yields CDR1 ENHRY and CDR2 SYGVKD. The CDR3 runs to 13 residues. CDR3 DNA sequence: TGTGCCATCAATACGGCTTGGGCGGACGAGCAGTACTTC. It specifies CAINTAWADEQYF.

J is TRBJ2-1 and V is TRBV27; tentatively, D is TRBD1 or TRBD2 (6 bases each). The V and J ends lost 5 bases and 10 bases respectively, with 24 bases between them. Germline CDR1 is MNHEY and CDR2 is SMNVEV (reference sequence). The CDR3 sequence is 16 residues long. Written as DNA, the CDR3 is TGTGCCAGCAGTCCGCTAGGAGGGTACACCGACAGGGAGCAGTTCTTC. It codes for CASSPLGGYTDREQFF.

This clone has only one observation. J is TRBJ1-1 and V is TRBV19; tentatively, D is TRBD1 (5 bases). The CDR3 sequence is 12 residues long. Germline CDR1 LNHDA, CDR2 SQIVND (reference sequence). V lost 4 bases, J lost 6 bases, and 9 bases lay in between. The CDR3 spells CASSKPGSEAFF. The CDR3 DNA reads TGTGCCAGTAGTAAACCAGGGTCTGAAGCTTTCTTT. Drawing the rest from reference TRBV19 and TRBJ1-1, the complete variable domain is DGGITQSPKYLFRKEGQNVTLSCEQNLNHDAMYWYRQDPGQGLRLIYYSQIVNDFQKGDIAEGYSVSREKKESFPLTVTSAQKNPTAFYLCASSKPGSEAFFGQGTRLTVV.

V usage is TRBV19 and J usage is TRBJ2-7, with D perhaps matching TRBD1 (5 bases). Germline V CDR1 and CDR2: LNHDA, SQIVND (reference sequence). CDR3 length: 14 amino acids. The V end was cut by 1 base, the J end by 5 bases, with 12 bases between. In DNA form, the CDR3 reads TGTGCCAGTAGTATAGGTCCAGGGTCCGACGAGCAGTACTTC. As protein: CASSIGPGSDEQYF.

This clone was seen only once. The CDR3 nucleotides read TGTGCCAGCAGCCCGAGCGGGTACACAGATACGCAGTATTTT. Translation gives CASSPSGYTDTQYF. The chain uses TRBV3-1 (or the pseudogene TRBV3-2) and TRBJ2-3, with D perhaps matching TRBD2 (6 bases). Trimming cost V 4 bases and J 2 bases, with 10 bases left between them. The germline gives CDR1 LGHDT, CDR2 YNNKEL (reference sequence). This CDR3 contains 14 residues.

With regard to this clone: The sample has other DNA sequences that encode this CDR3 too. The chain employs TRBV20-1 and TRBJ2-1, with unresolved D. V lost 3 bases and J 6 bases, leaving 3 bases between the germline ends. The CDR3 has 10 residues. Germline V gene sequence: CDR1 DFQATT, CDR2 SNEGSKA (reference sequence). This chain's CDR3 is CSASLNEQFF. CDR3 nucleotides: TGCAGTGCTAGTCTCAATGAGCAGTTCTTC.

The chain uses TRBV19 and TRBJ1-2, with D possibly matching TRBD1 (5 bases). Germline lookup yields CDR1 LNHDA and CDR2 SQIVND (reference sequence). The CDR3 loop spans 16 amino acids. Between the trimmed V and J ends, which lost 3 bases and 0 bases, there was a span of 14 bases. This chain's CDR3 is CASSIQAGSANYGYTF. The CDR3 DNA sequence: TGTGCCAGTAGTATCCAGGCAGGGTCAGCTAACTATGGCTACACCTTC.

This rearrangement joins TRBV3-1 (or the pseudogene TRBV3-2) to TRBJ2-5, with D unresolved. The germline V gene has CDR1 LGHDT and CDR2 YNNKEL (reference sequence). V lost 5 bases and J 13 bases, leaving 8 bases between the germline ends. This CDR3 is 9 amino acids long. This CDR3 is CASSGPWYF. CDR3 bases: TGTGCCAGCAGCGGGCCTTGGTACTTC.

The rearrangement links TRBV7-9 to TRBJ2-7; D gene ambiguous. Trimming left V 5 bases short and J 3 bases short, with 11 bases between. Germline lookup yields CDR1 SEHNR and CDR2 FQNEAQ (reference sequence). This CDR3 is built from 13 residues. CDR3 sequence (DNA): TGTGCCAGCAGCCACCCACAAGTCTACGAGCAGTACTTC. Its translation is CASSHPQVYEQYF.

The chain combines TRBV7-6 with TRBJ2-1, with 7 bases that match TRBD2. The J segment lost 7 bases and the V segment lost 5 bases, leaving 20 bases of the junction unmatched. In germline, CDR1 is SGHVS, CDR2 FNYEAQ. The CDR3 is 18 residues long. CDR3 region: CASSPDGVLGLVLNEQFF. The DNA of the CDR3 is TGTGCCAGCAGCCCAGACGGGGTACTCGGACTAGTGTTAAATGAGCAGTTCTTC.

CDR3: CASSFSGVTNEKLFF. The CDR3 bases are TGTGCCAGCAGCTTCAGTGGGGTAACTAATGAAAAACTGTTTTTT. The chain has TRBV5-6 and TRBJ1-4; the D is unclear. Trimming stripped 2 bases from V and 1 base from J, with 9 bases between. CDR3 length equals 15 residues. Germline lookup yields CDR1 SGHDT and CDR2 YYEEEE.

V usage is TRBV9 and J usage is TRBJ1-2; unclear D gene. The CDR3 is 14 residues long. V lost 6 bases to trimming and J lost 2 bases, with 14 bases between them. The germline CDR1 and CDR2 sequences are SGDLS and YYNGEE. The CDR3 DNA sequence: TGTGCCAGCACCTTAGGGATTTTGAACTATGGCTACACCTTC. Translated: CASTLGILNYGYTF.

The chain combines TRBV27 with TRBJ2-1; 11 nucleotides agree with TRBD1. V dropped 5 bases and J dropped 9; count of bases not matched to a gene: 12. This CDR3 has 16 residues. Germline-derived CDR1 and CDR2 are MNHEY and SMNVEV (reference sequence). The CDR3 here is CASSLGGTGGFREQFF. CDR3 in DNA: TGTGCCAGCAGTCTAGGGGGGACAGGGGGATTCCGTGAGCAGTTCTTC.

This chain joins TRBV7-2 and TRBJ1-2; no reliable D call. V lost 5 bases, J lost 6 bases, and 10 bases lay in between. Germline V gene data show CDR1 as SGHTA and CDR2 as FQGNSA. This CDR3 comprises 12 residues. CDR3 nucleotide sequence: TGTGCCAGCAGCGTTCTCTTACATGGCTACACCTTC. Amino acids: CASSVLLHGYTF.

V gene TRBV7-2 combines with J gene TRBJ1-2, with 7 bases identical to TRBD1. Unmatched junction bases numbered 4, after V lost 5 bases and J lost 4 bases. Germline V gene data show CDR1 as SGHTA and CDR2 as FQGNSA. The CDR3 sequence is 13 residues long. The CDR3 sequence: CASSKQGLYGYTF. The CDR3 nucleotides read TGTGCCAGCAGCAAACAGGGGCTCTATGGCTACACCTTC.

This chain uses TRBV5-1 with TRBJ2-2, with a tentative D call TRBD1 (5 bases). CDR1 and CDR2 from the germline V gene are SGHRS and YFSETQ. The CDR3 covers 14 residues. V dropped 4 bases and J dropped 1 base, with 8 bases sitting between them. CDR3 sequence reads: CASSIGQNTGELFF. The CDR3 nucleotides are TGCGCCAGCAGCATTGGACAGAACACCGGGGAGCTGTTTTTT.

J is TRBJ1-1 and V is TRBV14; D call uncertain. This CDR3 spans 15 amino acids. V lost 0 bases and J lost 6, with 14 bases in between. From germline, CDR1 is SGHDN and CDR2 FVKESK. CDR3 DNA sequence: TGTGCCAGCAGCCAAGATTCCAGTTTCGTCTCTGAAGCTTTCTTT. It encodes CASSQDSSFVSEAFF.

The chain links TRBV29-1 to TRBJ1-1; D perhaps matches TRBD1 (5 bases). This CDR3 has 13 residues. The germline gives CDR1 SQVTM, CDR2 ANQGSEA. V was shortened by 6 bases and J by 4 bases, with 15 bases between the two germline ends. This chain's CDR3 is CSVRTTAGTEAFF. CDR3 bases: TGCAGCGTACGGACGACAGCTGGCACTGAAGCTTTCTTT.